This entry concerns a single TCR beta chain. The record originates from a study of shared clonotypes between healthy human individuals. Libraries were prepared by immunoSEQ multiplex PCR; TCRdb keeps only in-frame clonotypes and omits some of them. This sample has more than 2 million clones, with less than 95% found just once. CD45RO-negative CD8 cells positively selected for CCR7 made up the naive population, which excluded terminally differentiated effector memory CD45RA+ cells. The receptor's source is a man between 18 and 29 years old in good health. The sequenced sample consisted of naive CD8+ T cells sorted from blood.

CDR3 in DNA: TGTGCCAGCAGCTTCTGGCCGGGAGGGGAGACCCAGTACTTC. It encodes CASSFWPGGETQYF. This chain connects TRBV5-8 to TRBJ2-5, with TRBD2 identical over 8 bases. The CDR3 sequence is 14 residues long. CDR1 is SGHTS and CDR2 is YDEGEE in the germline V gene. V lost 2 bases to trimming and J lost 5 bases; unmatched junction nucleotides: 5. The full variable domain, completed using reference TRBV5-8 and TRBJ2-5, is EAGVTQSPTHLIKTRGQQATLRCSPISGHTSVYWYQQALGLGLQFLLWYDEGEERNRGNFPPRFSGRQFPNYSSELNVNALELEDSALYLCASSFWPGGETQYFGPGTRLLVL.